This entry lists 5 T cell receptor gamma chains sequenced from one sample in a study of Vδ1+ human thymocytes listed by TCRdb under 2018. Their antigens remain unidentified. The sample was run on an Illumina MiSeq. RNA extraction was carried out with the RNeasy mini kit, and reverse transcription was then done using Superscript III. CDR3 amplicons were generated by multiplex PCR with pooled V-gene forward primers and a constant-region reverse primer carrying Illumina adaptor overhangs. TCRdb processed the public reads again with the CATT caller, after which rows with matching DNA were combined. The sample profile shows about 36,000 gamma-chain clones; just over 20% of them were found once. 1.9% of the sample comes from the top ten. Findings and caveats that apply to the study as a whole: Unlike the oligoclonal repertoires in peripheral blood, the thymic TRG and TRD repertoires appeared highly polyclonal, with Gaussian CDR3 length distributions.

The sample comprised Vdelta1+ gamma-delta thymocytes from the thymus. The cell subset or site label here, explained by the study, means: FACS-sorted CD3+ TCRalphabeta- TCRVdelta1+ TCRVdelta2- thymocytes. The receptors stem from a girl younger than two who had congenital heart surgery.

The rearrangement uses TRGV8 and TRGJ1 or TRGJ2. Germline CDR1 VENAVY, CDR2 YDSYNSRV. There are 15 residues in the CDR3. J gave up 9 bases and V 0 bases, and 14 bases lay outside the gene matches. Written as DNA, the CDR3 is TGTGCCACCTGGGATAGGCGTCAACCTTGGGGTAAGAAACTCTTT. Protein sequence: CATWDRRQPWGKKLF.

Only a few counts were recorded for this clone. This same CDR3 is encoded by further DNA sequences in the sample. The chain is built from TRGV3 and TRGJ1 or TRGJ2. Germline V gene sequence: CDR1 VTNTFY, CDR2 YDVSTARD (reference sequence). This CDR3 comprises 13 residues. The J segment lost 7 bases and the V segment lost 0 bases, leaving 6 bases of the junction unmatched. Here the CDR3 reads CATWDRPRYKKLF. The CDR3, as DNA: TGTGCCACCTGGGACAGGCCCAGGTATAAGAAACTCTTT.

This clone has only a few counts. The rearrangement joins TRGV3 to TRGJ1 or TRGJ2. Germline CDR1 is VTNTFY and CDR2 is YDVSTARD (reference sequence). The CDR3 runs to 11 residues. The junction had 5 bases not matched to a gene; V was cut back by 6 bases and J by 6 bases. The CDR3 is CATWTLYKKLF. The CDR3 coding sequence is TGTGCCACCTGGACCCTTTATAAGAAACTCTTT.

The chain has TRGV8 and TRGJP2. The CDR3 runs to 17 residues. In germline, CDR1 is VENAVY, CDR2 YDSYNSRV. The V gene end was trimmed by 2 bases and the J gene end by 5 bases; junction bases not matched to a gene: 14. The CDR3 region has the DNA TGTGCCACCTGGGATAAGAGAAATCTAAGGAGTGATTGGATCAAGACGTTT. This codes for CATWDKRNLRSDWIKTF.

This clone was seen more than once but under ten times. The chain has TRGV5 and TRGJ1 or TRGJ2. CDR1 VINAFY and CDR2 YDVSNSKD come from the germline V gene. V shed 5 bases and J 6 bases; nucleotides not matched to a gene: 10. This CDR3 region has 13 residues. The CDR3 sequence: CATWGLRSYKKLF. DNA for the CDR3: TGTGCCACCTGGGGCCTTCGAAGTTATAAGAAACTCTTT.